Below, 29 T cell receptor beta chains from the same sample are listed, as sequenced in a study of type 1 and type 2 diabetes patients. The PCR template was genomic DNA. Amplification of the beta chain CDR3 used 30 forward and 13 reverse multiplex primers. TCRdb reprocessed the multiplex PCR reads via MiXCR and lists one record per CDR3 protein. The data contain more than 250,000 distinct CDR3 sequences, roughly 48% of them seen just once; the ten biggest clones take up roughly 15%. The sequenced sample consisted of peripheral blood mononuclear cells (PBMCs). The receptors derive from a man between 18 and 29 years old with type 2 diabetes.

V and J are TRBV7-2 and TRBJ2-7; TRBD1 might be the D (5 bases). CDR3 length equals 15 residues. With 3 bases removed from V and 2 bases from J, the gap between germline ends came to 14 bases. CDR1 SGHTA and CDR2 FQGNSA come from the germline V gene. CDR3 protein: CASSLGSGWTYEQYF. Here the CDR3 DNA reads TGTGCCAGCAGCTTGGGATCAGGGTGGACCTACGAGCAGTACTTC.

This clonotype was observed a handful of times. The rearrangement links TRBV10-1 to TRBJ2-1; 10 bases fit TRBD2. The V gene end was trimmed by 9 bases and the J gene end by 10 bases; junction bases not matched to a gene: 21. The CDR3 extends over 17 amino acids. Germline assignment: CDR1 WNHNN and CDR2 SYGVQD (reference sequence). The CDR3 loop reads CARNSGGPHRSYIEQFF. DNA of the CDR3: TGCGCCAGAAATAGCGGGGGGCCCCATCGTTCGTACATAGAGCAGTTCTTC.

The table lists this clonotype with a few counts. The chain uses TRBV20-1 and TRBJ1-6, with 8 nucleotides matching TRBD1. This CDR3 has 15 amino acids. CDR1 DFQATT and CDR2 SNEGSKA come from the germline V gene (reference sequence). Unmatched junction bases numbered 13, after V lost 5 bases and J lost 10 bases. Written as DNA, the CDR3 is TGCAGTGCTCAGGATTCGACAGGGGACCGGTCACCCCTCCACTTT. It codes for CSAQDSTGDRSPLHF.

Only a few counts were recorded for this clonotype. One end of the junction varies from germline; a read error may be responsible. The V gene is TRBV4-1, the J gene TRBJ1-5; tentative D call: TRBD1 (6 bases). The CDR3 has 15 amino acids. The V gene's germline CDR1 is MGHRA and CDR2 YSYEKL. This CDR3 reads CASSQGAGEHQPQHF. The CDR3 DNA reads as TGTGCCAGCAGCCAAGGGGCAGGGGAGCATCAGCCCCAGCATTTT.

CDR3 residues: CASSPTPTYQETQYF. The CDR3 region has the DNA TGTGCCAGCAGCCCGACTCCAACCTACCAAGAGACCCAGTACTTC. V is TRBV7-9 and J is TRBJ2-5; D uncertain. The CDR3 sequence is 15 residues long. The germline V gene encodes CDR1 SEHNR and CDR2 FQNEAQ (reference sequence). V lost 5 bases to trimming and J lost 0 bases, with 13 bases between them.

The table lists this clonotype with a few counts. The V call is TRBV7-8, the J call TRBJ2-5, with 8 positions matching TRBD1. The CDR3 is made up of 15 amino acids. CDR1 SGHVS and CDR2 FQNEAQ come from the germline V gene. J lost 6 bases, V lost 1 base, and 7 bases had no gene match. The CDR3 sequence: CASSLGTGIVKTQYF. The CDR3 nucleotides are TGTGCCAGCAGCTTAGGGACAGGGATCGTCAAGACCCAGTACTTC.

This chain's CDR3 is CASSVVGVNTEAFF. As DNA, the CDR3 is TGTGCCAGCAGCGTAGTAGGGGTGAACACTGAAGCTTTCTTT. The chain is built from TRBV9 and TRBJ1-1; a possible D gene is TRBD1 (5 bases). The CDR3 loop spans 14 amino acids. Germline CDR1 and CDR2: SGDLS and YYNGEE. Between the trimmed V and J ends, which lost 0 bases and 0 bases, there was a span of 6 bases.

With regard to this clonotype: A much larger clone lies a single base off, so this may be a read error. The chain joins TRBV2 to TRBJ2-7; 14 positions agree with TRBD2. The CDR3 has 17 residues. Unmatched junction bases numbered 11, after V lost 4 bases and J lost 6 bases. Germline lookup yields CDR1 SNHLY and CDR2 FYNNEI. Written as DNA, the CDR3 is TGTGCCAGCAGTGTAGGGGGACTAGCGGGAGCCAACTCCGAGCAGTACTTC. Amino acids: CASSVGGLAGANSEQYF.

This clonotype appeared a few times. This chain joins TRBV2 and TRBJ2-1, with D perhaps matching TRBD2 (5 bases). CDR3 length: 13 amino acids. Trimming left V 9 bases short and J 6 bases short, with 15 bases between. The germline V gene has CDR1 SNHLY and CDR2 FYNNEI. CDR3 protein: CASSGLKANEQFF. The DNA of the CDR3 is TGTGCCAGTTCCGGACTCAAGGCCAATGAGCAGTTCTTC.

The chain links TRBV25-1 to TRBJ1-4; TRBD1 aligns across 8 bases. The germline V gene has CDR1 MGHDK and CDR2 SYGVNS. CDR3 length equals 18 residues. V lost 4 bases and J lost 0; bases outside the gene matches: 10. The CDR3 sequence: CASSVAQGQGATNEKLFF. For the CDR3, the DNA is TGTGCCAGCAGTGTGGCCCAAGGACAGGGTGCAACTAATGAAAAACTGTTTTTT.

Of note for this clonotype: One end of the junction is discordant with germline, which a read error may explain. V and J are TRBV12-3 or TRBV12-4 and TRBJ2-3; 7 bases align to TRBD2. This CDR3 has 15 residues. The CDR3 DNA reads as TGTGCCAGCAGTTTCTCAGCGACTAGCACAAATACGCAGTATTTT. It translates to CASSFSATSTNTQYF.

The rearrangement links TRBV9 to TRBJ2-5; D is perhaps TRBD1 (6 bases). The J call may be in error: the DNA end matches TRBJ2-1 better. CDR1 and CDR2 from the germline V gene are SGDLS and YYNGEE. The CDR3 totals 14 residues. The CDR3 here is CASSVRAGDNEQFF. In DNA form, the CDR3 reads TGTGCCAGCAGCGTCCGCGCAGGGGACAATGAGCAGTTCTTC.

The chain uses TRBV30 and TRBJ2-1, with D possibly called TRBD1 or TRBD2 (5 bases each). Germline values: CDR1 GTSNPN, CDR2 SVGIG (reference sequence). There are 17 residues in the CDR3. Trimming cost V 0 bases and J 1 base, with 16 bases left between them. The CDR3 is CAWSVGLLGVSYNEQFF. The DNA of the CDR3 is TGTGCCTGGAGTGTCGGGCTTTTGGGGGTGTCCTACAATGAGCAGTTCTTC.

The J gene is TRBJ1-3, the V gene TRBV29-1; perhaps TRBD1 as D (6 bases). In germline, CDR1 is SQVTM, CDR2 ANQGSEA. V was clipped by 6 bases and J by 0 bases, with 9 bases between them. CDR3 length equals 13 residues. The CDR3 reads CSVAQGSGNTIYF. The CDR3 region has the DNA TGCAGCGTCGCACAGGGCTCTGGAAACACCATATATTTT.

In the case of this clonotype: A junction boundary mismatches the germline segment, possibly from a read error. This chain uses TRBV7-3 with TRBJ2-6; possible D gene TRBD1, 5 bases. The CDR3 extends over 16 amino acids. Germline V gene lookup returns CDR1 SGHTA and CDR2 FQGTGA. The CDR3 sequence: CASSLGPNSGASVLTF. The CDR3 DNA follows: TGTGCCAGCAGCTTAGGGCCAAATTCTGGGGCCAGCGTCCTGACTTTC.

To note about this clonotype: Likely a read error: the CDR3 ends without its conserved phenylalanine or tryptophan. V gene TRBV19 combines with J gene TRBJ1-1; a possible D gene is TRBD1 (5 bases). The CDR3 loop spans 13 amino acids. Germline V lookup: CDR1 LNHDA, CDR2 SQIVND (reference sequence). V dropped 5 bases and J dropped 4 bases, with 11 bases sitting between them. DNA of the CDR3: TGTGCCAGTAGTCAAGTAAGGGGCACTGAAGCTTTCTCT. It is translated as CASSQVRGTEAFS.

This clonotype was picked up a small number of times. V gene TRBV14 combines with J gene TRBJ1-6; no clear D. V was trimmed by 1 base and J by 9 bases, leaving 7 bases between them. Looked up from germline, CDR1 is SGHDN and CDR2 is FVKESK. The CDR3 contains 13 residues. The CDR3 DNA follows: TGTGCCAGCAGCCAAGCCGAAACTTCACCCCTCCACTTT. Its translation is CASSQAETSPLHF.

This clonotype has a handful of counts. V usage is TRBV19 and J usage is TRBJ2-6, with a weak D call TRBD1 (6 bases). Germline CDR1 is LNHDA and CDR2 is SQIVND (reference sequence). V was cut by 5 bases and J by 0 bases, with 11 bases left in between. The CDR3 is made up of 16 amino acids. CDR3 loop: CASSSRTVSGANVLTF. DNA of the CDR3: TGTGCCAGTAGTTCTCGGACAGTCTCTGGGGCCAACGTCCTGACTTTC.

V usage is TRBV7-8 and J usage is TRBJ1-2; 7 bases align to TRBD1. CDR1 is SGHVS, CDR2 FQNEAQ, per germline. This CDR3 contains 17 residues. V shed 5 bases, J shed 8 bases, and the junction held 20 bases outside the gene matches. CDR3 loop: CASSLLQGYTGAGGYTF. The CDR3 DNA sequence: TGTGCCAGCAGCCTACTACAGGGGTATACTGGGGCCGGAGGCTACACCTTC.

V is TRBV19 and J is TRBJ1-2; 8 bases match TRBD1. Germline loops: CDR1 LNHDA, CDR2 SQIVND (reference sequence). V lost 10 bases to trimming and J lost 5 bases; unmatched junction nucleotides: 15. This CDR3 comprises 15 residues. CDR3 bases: TGTGCCACTAGCGTTAAAGGGCAGGGGGCTTATGGCTACACCTTC. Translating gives CATSVKGQGAYGYTF.

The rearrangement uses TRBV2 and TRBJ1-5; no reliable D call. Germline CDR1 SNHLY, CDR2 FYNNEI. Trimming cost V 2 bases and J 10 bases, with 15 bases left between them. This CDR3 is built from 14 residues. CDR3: CASSEILGDPPQHF. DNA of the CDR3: TGTGCCAGCAGTGAAATTCTGGGTGATCCTCCCCAGCATTTT.

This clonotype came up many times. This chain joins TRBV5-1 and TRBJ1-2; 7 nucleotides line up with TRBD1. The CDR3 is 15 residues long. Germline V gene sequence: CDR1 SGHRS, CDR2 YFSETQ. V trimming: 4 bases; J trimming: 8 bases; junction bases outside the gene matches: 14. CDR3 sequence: CASSPRTGQIEGYTF. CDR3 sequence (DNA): TGCGCCAGCAGCCCACGGACAGGCCAAATCGAGGGCTACACCTTC.

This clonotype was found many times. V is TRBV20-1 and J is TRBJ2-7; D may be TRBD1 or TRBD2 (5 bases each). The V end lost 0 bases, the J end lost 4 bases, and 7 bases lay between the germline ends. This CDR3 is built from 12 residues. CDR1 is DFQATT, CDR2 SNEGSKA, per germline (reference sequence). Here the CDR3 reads CSAREGEYEQYF. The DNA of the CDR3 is TGCAGTGCTAGAGAGGGGGAATACGAGCAGTACTTC.

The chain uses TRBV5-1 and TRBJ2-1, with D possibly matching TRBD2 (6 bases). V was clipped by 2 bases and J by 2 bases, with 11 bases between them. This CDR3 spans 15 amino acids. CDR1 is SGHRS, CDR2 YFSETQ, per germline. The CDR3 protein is CASSLERAAYNEQFF. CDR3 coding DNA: TGCGCCAGCAGCTTAGAGCGGGCGGCCTACAATGAGCAGTTCTTC.

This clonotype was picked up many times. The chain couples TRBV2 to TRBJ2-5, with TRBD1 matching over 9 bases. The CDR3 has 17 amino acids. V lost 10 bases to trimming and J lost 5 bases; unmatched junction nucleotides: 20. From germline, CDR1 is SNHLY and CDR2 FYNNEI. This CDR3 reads CATLRDRVGVGNETQYF. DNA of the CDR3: TGTGCCACCCTCCGGGACAGGGTGGGAGTGGGTAACGAGACCCAGTACTTC.

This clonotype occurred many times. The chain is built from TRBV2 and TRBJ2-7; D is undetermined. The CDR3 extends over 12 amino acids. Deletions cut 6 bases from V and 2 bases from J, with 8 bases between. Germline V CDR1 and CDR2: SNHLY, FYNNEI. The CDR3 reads CASRVDTYEQYF. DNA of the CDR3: TGTGCCAGCAGGGTAGACACCTACGAGCAGTACTTC.

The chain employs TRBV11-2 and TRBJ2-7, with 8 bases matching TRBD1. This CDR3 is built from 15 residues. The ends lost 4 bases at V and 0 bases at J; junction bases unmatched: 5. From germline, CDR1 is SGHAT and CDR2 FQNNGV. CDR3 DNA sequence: TGTGCCAGCAGCTCAGGGGACAGGTACTCCTACGAGCAGTACTTC. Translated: CASSSGDRYSYEQYF.

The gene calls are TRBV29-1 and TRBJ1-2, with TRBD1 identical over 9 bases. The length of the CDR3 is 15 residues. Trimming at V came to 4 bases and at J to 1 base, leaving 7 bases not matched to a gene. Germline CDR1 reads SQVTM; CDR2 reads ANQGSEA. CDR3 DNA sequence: TGCAGCGTTGTGGTCTCGGGACAGGGTAACTATGGCTACACCTTC. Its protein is CSVVVSGQGNYGYTF.

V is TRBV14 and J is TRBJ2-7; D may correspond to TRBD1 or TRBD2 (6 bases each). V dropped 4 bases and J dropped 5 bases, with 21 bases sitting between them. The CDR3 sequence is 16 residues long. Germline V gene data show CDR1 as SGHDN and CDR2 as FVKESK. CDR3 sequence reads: CASSLNRDGGQDEQYF. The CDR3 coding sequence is TGTGCCAGCAGCCTAAACCGGGACGGGGGCCAGGACGAGCAGTACTTC.